The text below deals with one TCR beta chain. Together with thyroid ultrasound, orbital computed tomography, serum thyroxine and TRAb, clinical symptoms were used for diagnoses. RNA transcripts gave rise to amplified TCR beta CDR3 regions. TCR CDR3 underwent first-round RT-PCR with the HTBI primer set. Via MiXCR, TCRdb re-called the multiplex PCR reads, giving one row per CDR3 protein. The profile shows around 660,000 distinct CDR3 sequences, 40% to 55% of them singletons. The record originates from a study of T cells in Graves' hyperthyroidism and ophthalmopathy. Input material: peripheral blood or thyroid tissue (not recorded which). The receptor's source is an adult man with Graves' disease, either hyperthyroidism or ophthalmopathy (not recorded which).

Here the CDR3 reads CSARHPVRGETGELFF. For the CDR3, the DNA is TGCAGTGCTAGACACCCGGTACGGGGAGAAACCGGGGAGCTGTTTTTT. The chain combines TRBV20-1 with TRBJ2-2; D might be TRBD2 (5 bases). Trimming pared 2 bases from V and 5 bases from J, leaving 18 bases between. CDR3 length: 16 residues. Germline V gene sequence: CDR1 DFQATT, CDR2 SNEGSKA (reference sequence).